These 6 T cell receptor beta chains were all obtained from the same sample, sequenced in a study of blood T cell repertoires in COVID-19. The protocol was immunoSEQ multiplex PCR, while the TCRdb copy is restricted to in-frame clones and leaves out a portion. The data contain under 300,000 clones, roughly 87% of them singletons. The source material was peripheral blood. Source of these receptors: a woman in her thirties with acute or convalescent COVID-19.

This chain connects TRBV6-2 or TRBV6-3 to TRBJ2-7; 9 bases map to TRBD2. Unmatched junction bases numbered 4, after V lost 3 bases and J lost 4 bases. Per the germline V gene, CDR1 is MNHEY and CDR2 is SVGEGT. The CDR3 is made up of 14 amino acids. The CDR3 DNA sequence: TGTGCCAGCAGTTATAGCGGGAGTTATTACGAGCAGTACTTC. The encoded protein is CASSYSGSYYEQYF.

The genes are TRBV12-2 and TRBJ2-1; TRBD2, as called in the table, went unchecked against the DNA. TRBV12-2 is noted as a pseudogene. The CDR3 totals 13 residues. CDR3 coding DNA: TGTGCAAGTCGCCAAGCGGACTACAATGAGCAGTTCTTC. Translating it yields CASRQADYNEQFF.

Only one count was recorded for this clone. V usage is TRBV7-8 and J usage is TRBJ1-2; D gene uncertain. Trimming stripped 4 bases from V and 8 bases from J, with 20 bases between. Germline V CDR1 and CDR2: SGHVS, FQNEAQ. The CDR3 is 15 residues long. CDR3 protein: CASSYKSPTLLGYTF. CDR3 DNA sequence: TGTGCCAGCAGCTACAAAAGCCCGACATTGCTCGGCTACACCTTC.

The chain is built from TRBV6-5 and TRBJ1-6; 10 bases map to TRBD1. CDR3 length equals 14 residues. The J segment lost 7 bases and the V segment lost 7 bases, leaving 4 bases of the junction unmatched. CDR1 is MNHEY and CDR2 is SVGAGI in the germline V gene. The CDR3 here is CASKPGQGNSPLHF. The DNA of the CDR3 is TGTGCCAGCAAACCGGGACAGGGGAATTCACCCCTCCACTTT.

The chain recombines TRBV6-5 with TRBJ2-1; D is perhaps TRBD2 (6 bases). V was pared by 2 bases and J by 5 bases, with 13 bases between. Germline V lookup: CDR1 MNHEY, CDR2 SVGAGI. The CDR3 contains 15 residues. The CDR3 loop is CASSYRRAWNNEQFF. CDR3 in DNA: TGTGCCAGCAGTTACAGGAGGGCGTGGAACAATGAGCAGTTCTTC.

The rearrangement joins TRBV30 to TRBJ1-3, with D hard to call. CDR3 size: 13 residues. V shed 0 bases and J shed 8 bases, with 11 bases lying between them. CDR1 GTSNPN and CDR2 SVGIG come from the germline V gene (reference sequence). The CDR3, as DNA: TGTGCCTGGAGTGTGCGATTACGTGACACCATATATTTT. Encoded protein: CAWSVRLRDTIYF.